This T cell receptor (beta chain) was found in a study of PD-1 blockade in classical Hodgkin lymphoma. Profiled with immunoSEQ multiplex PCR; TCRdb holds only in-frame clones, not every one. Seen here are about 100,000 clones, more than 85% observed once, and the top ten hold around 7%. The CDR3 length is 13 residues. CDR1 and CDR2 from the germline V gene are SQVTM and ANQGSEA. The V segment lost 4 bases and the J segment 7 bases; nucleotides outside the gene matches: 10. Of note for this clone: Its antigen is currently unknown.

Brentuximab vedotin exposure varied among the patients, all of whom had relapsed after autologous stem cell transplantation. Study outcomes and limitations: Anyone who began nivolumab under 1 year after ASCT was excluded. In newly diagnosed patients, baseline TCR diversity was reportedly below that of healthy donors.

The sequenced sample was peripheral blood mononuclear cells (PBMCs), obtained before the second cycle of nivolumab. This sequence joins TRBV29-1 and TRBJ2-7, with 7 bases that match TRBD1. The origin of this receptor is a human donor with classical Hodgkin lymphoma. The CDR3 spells CSVAPTGQREQYF. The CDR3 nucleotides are TGCAGCGTTGCCCCGACAGGGCAAAGGGAGCAGTACTTC.